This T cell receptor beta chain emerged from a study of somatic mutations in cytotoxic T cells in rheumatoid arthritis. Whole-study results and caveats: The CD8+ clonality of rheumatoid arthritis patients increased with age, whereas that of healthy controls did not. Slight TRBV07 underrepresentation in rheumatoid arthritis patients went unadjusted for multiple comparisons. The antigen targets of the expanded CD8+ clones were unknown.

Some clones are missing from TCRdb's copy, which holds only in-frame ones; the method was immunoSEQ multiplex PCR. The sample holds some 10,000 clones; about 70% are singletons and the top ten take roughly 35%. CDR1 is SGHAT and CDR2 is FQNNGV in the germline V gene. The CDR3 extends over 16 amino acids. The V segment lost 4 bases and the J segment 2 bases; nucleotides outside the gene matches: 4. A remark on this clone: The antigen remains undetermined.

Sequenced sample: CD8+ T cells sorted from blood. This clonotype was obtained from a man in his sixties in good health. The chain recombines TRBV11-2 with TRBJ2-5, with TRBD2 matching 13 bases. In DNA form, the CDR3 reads TGTGCCAGCAGCTGGGGGACTAGCGGGATTCAAGAGACCCAGTACTTC. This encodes CASSWGTSGIQETQYF.